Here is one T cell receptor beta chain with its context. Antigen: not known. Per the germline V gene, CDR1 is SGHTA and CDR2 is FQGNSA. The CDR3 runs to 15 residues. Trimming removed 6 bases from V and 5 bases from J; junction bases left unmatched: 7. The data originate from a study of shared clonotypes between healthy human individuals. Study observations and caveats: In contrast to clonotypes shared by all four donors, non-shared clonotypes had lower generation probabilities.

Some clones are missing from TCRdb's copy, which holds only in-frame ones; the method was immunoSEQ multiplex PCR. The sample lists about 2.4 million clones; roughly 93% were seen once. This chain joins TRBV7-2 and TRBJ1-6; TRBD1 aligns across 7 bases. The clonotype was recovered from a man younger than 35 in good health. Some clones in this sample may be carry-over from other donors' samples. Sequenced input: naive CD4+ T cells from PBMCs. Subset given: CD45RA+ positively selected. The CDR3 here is CASRPGTDHNSPLHF. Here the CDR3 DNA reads TGTGCCAGCAGACCGGGGACAGACCATAATTCACCCCTCCACTTT.